This T cell receptor beta chain was sequenced during a study of regulatory T cells in long-lasting Graves disease. Sequencing libraries for TCR beta were prepared with iRepertoire HTBI primers and Arm-PCR of CDR3 regions. MiXCR was run by TCRdb on the multiplex PCR reads, yielding one entry per CDR3 protein. In the table there are 350,000 to 450,000 distinct CDR3 sequences, over 15% of which are singletons. Germline loops: CDR1 MDHEN, CDR2 SYDVKM. The CDR3 has 16 residues if both end residues are counted. Time point given: newly diagnosed GD, antithyroid drugs for less than 3 months. PBMC-derived RNA was used for the TCR library. Roughly 8.2-milliliter peripheral blood samples went into EDTA tubes. This clonotype occurred many times. No conserved phenylalanine or tryptophan ends this CDR3, so it is likely a read error. The limits of the CDR3 on the DNA are not certain, so only TCRdb's listed CDR3 is given.

A further study also used this sample, focusing on T cells in Graves' hyperthyroidism and ophthalmopathy. As reported in that work: In the first-round RT-PCR of the TCR CDR3, the HTBI primer set was used. For ophthalmopathy, model prediction preceded onset by a median roughly 6.3 months.

This TCR came from a man aged 40-49 years with Graves disease. The chain carries TRBV28 and TRBJ2-7; TRBD2 is the table's D call and was not checked against the DNA. This sample comprised peripheral blood mononuclear cells (PBMCs), obtained at new diagnosis, from a patient treated with antithyroid drugs. This CDR3 is CASRTLGLAGATEQDM.